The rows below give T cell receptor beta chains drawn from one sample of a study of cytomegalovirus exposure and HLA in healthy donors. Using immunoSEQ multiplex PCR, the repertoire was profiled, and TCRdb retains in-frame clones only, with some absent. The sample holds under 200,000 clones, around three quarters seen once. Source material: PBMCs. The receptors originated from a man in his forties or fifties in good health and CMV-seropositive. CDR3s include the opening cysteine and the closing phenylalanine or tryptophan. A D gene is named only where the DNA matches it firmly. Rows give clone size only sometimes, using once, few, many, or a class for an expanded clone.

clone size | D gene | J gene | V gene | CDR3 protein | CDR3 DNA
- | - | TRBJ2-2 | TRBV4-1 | CASSQDPRGGAGELFF | TGCGCCAGCAGCCAAGACCCCCGGGGTGGGGCCGGGGAGCTGTTTTTT
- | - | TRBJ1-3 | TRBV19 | CASSVQGTTGNTIYF | TGTGCCAGTAGTGTACAGGGAACAACTGGAAACACCATATATTTT
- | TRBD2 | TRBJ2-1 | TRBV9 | CASSVSPGLAGPTEGGRNEQFF | TGTGCCAGCAGCGTATCCCCCGGGCTAGCGGGGCCTACAGAAGGAGGGCGAAATGAGCAGTTCTTC
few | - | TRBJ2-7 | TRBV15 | CATSRHSTGGGNEQYF | TGTGCCACCAGCAGACACAGTACAGGGGGGGGAAACGAGCAGTACTTC
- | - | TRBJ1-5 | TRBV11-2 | CASSLRRGQPQHF | TGTGCCAGCAGCTTACGCAGAGGCCAGCCCCAGCATTTT
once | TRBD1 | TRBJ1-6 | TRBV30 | CAWRPGTANSPLHF | TGTGCCTGGAGACCCGGGACAGCTAATTCACCCCTCCACTTT
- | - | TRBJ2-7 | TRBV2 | CASRMTEYEQYF | TGTGCCAGCAGGATGACAGAGTACGAGCAGTACTTC
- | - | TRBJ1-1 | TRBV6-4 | CASSPTEGTEAFF | TGTGCCAGCAGTCCCACAGAGGGCACTGAAGCTTTCTTT
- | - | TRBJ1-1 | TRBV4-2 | CASSQETTTGPNTEAFF | TGTGCCAGCAGCCAAGAAACTACGACAGGCCCGAACACTGAAGCTTTCTTT
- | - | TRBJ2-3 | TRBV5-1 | CASSLEPGLLDTQYF | TGCGCCAGCAGCTTGGAACCGGGACTCCTAGATACGCAGTATTTT
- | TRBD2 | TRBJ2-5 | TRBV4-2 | CASSQDIAGGGAVETQYF | TGTGCCAGCAGCCAAGATATCGCCGGCGGGGGGGCCGTTGAGACCCAGTACTTC
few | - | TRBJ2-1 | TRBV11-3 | CASSLDRGEYNEQFF | TGTGCCAGCAGCCTGGACAGAGGGGAGTACAATGAGCAGTTCTTC
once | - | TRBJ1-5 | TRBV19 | CASSIANQPQHF | TGTGCCAGCAGTATAGCGAATCAGCCCCAGCATTTT
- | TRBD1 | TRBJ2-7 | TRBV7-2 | CASSFDRAHYEQYF | TGTGCCAGCAGCTTCGACAGGGCCCACTACGAGCAGTACTTC
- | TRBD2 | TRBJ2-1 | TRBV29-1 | CSVSRGRDEQFF | TGCAGCGTTTCTCGGGGGAGGGATGAGCAGTTCTTC
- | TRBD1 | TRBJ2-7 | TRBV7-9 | CASSLPRTGMSYEQYF | TGTGCCAGCAGCTTACCCAGGACAGGGATGAGCTACGAGCAGTACTTC
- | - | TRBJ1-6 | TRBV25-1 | CASSEQGESSPLHF | TGTGCCAGCAGTGAACAGGGTGAGAGTTCACCCCTCCACTTT
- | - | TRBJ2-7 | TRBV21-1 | CASTSDRVEFYEQYF | TGTGCCAGCACCTCGGACAGGGTTGAATTCTACGAGCAGTACTTC
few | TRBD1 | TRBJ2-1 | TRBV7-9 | CASSLALGQGRQFF | TGTGCCAGCAGCTTAGCGTTGGGACAGGGAAGACAGTTCTTC
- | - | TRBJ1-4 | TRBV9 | CASNPKGDEKLFF | TGTGCCAGCAACCCAAAGGGGGATGAAAAACTGTTTTTT
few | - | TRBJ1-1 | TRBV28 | CASSPVWTEAFF | TGTGCCAGCAGCCCGGTCTGGACTGAAGCTTTCTTT
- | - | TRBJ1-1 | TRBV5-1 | CASSLSGWSTEAFF | TGCGCCAGCAGCTTATCAGGGTGGAGCACTGAAGCTTTCTTT
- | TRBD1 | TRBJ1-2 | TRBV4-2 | CASSARQGIDHGYTF | TGTGCCAGCAGCGCCCGACAGGGGATCGACCATGGCTACACCTTC
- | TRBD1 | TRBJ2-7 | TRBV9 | CASSVGGQRGYEQYF | TGTGCCAGCAGCGTAGGGGGACAGCGAGGTTACGAGCAGTACTTC
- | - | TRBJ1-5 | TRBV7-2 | CASSLNPTGSNQPQHF | TGTGCCAGCAGCCTCAACCCCACAGGAAGCAATCAGCCCCAGCATTTT
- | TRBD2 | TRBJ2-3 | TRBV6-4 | CASSDSGGADTQYF | TGTGCCAGCAGTGACAGCGGGGGGGCAGATACGCAGTATTTT
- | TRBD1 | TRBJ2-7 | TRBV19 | CATSDRDEQYF | TGTGCCACGTCGGACAGGGACGAGCAGTACTTC
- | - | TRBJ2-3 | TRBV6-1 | CASGRKGVDTQYF | TGTGCCAGCGGGAGGAAAGGGGTAGATACGCAGTATTTT
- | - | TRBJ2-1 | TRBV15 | CATSVQGRGSGEEQFF | TGTGCCACCAGCGTGCAAGGGAGGGGGTCTGGCGAAGAGCAGTTCTTC
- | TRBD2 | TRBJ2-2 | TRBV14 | CASSPEGTSGETGELFF | TGTGCCAGCAGCCCAGAGGGGACTAGCGGGGAAACCGGGGAGCTGTTTTTT
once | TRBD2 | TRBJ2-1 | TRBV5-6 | CASSLSFRRTSGYNEQFF | TGTGCCAGCAGCTTGTCTTTTCGTAGGACTAGCGGGTACAATGAGCAGTTCTTC
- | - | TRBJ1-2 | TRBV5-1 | CASSFGGSGYTF | TGCGCCAGCAGCTTCGGAGGCAGTGGCTACACCTTC
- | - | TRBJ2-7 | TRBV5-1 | CASSLAVPGRVTRSYEQYF | TGCGCCAGCAGCTTAGCTGTTCCGGGACGCGTGACTAGGTCCTACGAGCAGTACTTC
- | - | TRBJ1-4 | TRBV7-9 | CASMTGYNEKLFF | TGTGCCAGCATGACGGGATATAATGAAAAACTGTTTTTT
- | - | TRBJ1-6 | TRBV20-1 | CSAGQPSNF | TGCAGTGCCGGACAGCCCTCCAACTTT
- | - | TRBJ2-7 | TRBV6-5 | CASSYQQESSYEQYF | TGTGCCAGCAGTTATCAGCAGGAAAGCTCCTACGAGCAGTACTTC
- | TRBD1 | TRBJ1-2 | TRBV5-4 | CASSLQGADGYTF | TGTGCCAGCAGCCTACAGGGGGCGGATGGCTACACCTTC
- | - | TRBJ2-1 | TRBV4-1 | CASSHEASSYNEQFF | TGCGCCAGCAGCCATGAAGCTAGCTCCTACAATGAGCAGTTCTTC
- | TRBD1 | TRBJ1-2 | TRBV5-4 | CASSSTGGYGYTF | TGTGCCAGCAGTTCCACAGGGGGCTATGGCTACACCTTC
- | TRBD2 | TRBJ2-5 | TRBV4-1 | CASSQDLTRGGGPTQYF | TGCGCCAGCAGCCAAGATTTGACGCGGGGGGGCGGACCCACCCAGTACTTC
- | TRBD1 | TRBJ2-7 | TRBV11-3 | CASSSPGQGSYEQYF | TGTGCCAGCAGCTCCCCGGGACAGGGCTCCTACGAGCAGTACTTC
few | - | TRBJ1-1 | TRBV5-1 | CASSSVPGQGNTEAFF | TGCGCCAGCAGCTCCGTCCCGGGACAAGGGAACACTGAAGCTTTCTTT
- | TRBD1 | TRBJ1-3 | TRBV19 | CASSVDRVPGNTIYF | TGTGCCAGTAGTGTGGACAGGGTCCCTGGAAACACCATATATTTT
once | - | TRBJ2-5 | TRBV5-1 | CASGTGEYQETQYF | TGCGCCAGCGGAACGGGGGAGTACCAAGAGACCCAGTACTTC
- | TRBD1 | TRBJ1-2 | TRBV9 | CASSVGPTGGNYGYTF | TGTGCCAGCAGCGTAGGGCCTACAGGGGGCAACTATGGCTACACCTTC